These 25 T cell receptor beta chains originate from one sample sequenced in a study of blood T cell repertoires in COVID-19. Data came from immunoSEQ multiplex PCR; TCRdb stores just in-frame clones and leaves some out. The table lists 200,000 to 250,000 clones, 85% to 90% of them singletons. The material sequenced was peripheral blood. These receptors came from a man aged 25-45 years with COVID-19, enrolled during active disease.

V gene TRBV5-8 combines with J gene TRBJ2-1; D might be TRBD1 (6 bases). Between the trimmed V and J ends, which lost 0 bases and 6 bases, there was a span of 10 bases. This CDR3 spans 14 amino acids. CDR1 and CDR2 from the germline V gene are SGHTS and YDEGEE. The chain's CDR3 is CASSLVSGVNEQFF. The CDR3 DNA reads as TGTGCCAGCAGCTTGGTGTCAGGGGTCAATGAGCAGTTCTTC.

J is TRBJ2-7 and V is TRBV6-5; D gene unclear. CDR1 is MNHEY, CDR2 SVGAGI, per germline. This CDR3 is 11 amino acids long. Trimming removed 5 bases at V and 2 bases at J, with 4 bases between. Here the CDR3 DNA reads TGTGCCAGCAGTACTACCTACGAGCAGTACTTC. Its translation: CASSTTYEQYF.

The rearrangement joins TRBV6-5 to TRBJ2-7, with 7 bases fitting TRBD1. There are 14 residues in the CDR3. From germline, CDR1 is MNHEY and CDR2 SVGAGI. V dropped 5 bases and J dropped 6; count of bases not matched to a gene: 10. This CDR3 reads CASSPTDRYGEQYF. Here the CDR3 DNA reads TGTGCCAGCAGTCCGACGGACAGGTATGGCGAGCAGTACTTC.

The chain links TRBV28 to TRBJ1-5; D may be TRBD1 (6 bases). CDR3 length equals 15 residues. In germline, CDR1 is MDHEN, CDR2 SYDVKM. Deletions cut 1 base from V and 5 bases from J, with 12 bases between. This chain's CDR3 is CASSLLQGGYQPQHF. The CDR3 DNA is TGTGCCAGCAGTTTATTACAGGGTGGTTATCAGCCCCAGCATTTT.

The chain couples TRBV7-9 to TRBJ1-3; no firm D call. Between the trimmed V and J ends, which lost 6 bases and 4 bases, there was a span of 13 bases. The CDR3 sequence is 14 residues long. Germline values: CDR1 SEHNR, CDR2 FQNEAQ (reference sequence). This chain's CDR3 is CASRPGNIGNTIYF. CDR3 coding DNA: TGTGCCAGCAGACCGGGAAATATCGGAAACACCATATATTTT.

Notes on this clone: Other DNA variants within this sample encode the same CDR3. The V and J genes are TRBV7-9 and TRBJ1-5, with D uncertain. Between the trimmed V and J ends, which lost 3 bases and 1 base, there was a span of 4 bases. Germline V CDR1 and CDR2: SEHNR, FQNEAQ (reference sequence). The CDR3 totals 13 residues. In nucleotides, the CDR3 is TGTGCCAGCAGCTTCTCGAGCAATCAGCCCCAGCATTTT. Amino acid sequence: CASSFSSNQPQHF.

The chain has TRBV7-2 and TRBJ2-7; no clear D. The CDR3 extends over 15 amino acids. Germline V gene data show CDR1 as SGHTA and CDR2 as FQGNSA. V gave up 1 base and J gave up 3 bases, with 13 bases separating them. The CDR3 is CASSLERQPFYEQYF. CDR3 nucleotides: TGTGCCAGCAGCTTAGAGAGGCAGCCTTTCTACGAGCAGTACTTC.

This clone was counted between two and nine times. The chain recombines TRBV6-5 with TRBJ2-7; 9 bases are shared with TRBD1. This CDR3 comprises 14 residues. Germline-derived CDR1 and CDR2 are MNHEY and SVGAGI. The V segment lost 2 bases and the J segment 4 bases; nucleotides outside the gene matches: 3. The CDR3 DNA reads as TGTGCCAGCAGTTACACAGGGGGCGAATACGAGCAGTACTTC. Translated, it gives CASSYTGGEYEQYF.

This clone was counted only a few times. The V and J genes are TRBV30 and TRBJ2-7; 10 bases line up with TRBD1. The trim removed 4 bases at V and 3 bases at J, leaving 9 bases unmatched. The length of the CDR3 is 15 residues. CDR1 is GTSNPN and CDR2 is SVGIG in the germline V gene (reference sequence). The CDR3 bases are TGTGCCTGGAATTACGGACAGGGGGATGGCTACGAGCAGTACTTC. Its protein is CAWNYGQGDGYEQYF. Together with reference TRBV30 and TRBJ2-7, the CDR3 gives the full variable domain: SQTIHQWPATLVQPVGSPLSLECTVEGTSNPNLYWYRQAAGRGLQLLFYSVGIGQISSEVPQNLSASRPQDRQFILSSKKLLLSDSGFYLCAWNYGQGDGYEQYFGPGTRLTVT.

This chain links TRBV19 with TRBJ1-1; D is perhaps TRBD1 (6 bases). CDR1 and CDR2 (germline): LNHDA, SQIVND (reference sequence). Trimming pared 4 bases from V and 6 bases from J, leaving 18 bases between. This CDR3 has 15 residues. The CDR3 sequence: CASSTQGSLNPEAFF. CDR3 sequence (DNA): TGTGCCAGTAGTACCCAGGGGTCCCTCAACCCTGAAGCTTTCTTT.

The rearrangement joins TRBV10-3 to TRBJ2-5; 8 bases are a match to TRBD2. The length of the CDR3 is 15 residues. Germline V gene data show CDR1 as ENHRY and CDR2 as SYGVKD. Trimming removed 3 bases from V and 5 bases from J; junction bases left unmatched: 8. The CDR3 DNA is TGTGCCATCAGTGATCAGCGGGGGCTCGGGGAGACCCAGTACTTC. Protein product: CAISDQRGLGETQYF.

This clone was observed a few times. The CDR3 bases are TGTGCCAGCAGCCAGGGGGCCATTTCCTACGAGCAGTACTTC. Translation: CASSQGAISYEQYF. V gene TRBV5-4 combines with J gene TRBJ2-7; 8 nucleotides agree with TRBD1. The CDR3 length is 14 residues. Germline-derived CDR1 and CDR2 are SGHNT and YYREEE (reference sequence). Trimming removed 4 bases from V and 1 base from J; junction bases left unmatched: 4.

The CDR3 reads CASTPSVDRDYGYTF. DNA of the CDR3: TGTGCCAGCACCCCAAGTGTCGACAGGGACTATGGCTACACCTTC. The J gene is TRBJ1-2, the V gene TRBV6-2 or TRBV6-3; 7 bases agree with TRBD1. In germline, CDR1 is MNHEY, CDR2 SVGEGT. The CDR3 covers 15 residues. J lost 3 bases, V lost 7 bases, and 11 bases had no gene match.

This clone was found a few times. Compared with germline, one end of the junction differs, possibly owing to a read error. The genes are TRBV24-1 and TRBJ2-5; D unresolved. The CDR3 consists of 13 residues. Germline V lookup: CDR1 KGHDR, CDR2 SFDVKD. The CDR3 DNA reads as TGTGCCACCAGTGATTTACACCAGGAGACCCAGTACTTC. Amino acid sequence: CATSDLHQETQYF.

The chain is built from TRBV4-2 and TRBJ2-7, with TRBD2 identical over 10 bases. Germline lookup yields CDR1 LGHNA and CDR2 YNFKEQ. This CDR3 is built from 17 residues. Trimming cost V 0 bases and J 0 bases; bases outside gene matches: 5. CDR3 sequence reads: CASSQEISGRSSYEQYF. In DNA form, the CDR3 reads TGTGCCAGCAGCCAAGAGATTAGCGGGAGGAGCTCCTACGAGCAGTACTTC.

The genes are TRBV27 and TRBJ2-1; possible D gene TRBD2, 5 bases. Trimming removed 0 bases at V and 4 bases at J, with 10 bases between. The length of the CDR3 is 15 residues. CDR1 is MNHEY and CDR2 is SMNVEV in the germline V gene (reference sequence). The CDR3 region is CASSLSSSGYNEQFF. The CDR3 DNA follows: TGTGCCAGCAGTTTATCAAGCTCGGGATACAATGAGCAGTTCTTC.

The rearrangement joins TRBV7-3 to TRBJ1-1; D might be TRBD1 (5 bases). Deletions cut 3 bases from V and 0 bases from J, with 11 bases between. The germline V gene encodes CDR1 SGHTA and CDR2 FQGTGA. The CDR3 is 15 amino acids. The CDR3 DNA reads TGTGCCAGCAGCTTCCTCGGGGGGGTGAACACTGAAGCTTTCTTT. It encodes CASSFLGGVNTEAFF.

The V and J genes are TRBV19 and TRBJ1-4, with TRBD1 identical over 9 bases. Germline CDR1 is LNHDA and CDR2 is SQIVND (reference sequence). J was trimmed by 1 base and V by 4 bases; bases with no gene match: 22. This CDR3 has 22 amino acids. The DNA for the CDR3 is TGTGCCAGTAGTAAGGTGACGATGACCGGACAGGGGATCTTCGGAACTAATGAAAAACTGTTTTTT. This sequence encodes CASSKVTMTGQGIFGTNEKLFF.

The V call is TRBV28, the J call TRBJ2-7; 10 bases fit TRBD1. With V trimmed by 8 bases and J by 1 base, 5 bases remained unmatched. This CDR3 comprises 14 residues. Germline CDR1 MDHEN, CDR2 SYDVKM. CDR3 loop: CASGGTGASYEQYF. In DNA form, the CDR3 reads TGTGCCAGCGGGGGGACAGGGGCTTCCTACGAGCAGTACTTC.

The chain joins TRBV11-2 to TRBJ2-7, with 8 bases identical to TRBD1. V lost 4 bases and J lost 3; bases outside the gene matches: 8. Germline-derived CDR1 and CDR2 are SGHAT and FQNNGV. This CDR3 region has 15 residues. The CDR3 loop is CASSSGQGILYEQYF. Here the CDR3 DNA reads TGTGCCAGCAGCTCTGGACAGGGAATCCTCTACGAGCAGTACTTC.

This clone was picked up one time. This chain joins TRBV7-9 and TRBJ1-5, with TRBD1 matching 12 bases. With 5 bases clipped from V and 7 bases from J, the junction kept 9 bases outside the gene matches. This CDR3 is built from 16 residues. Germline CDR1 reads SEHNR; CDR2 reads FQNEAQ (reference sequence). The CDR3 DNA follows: TGTGCCAGCAGCCTCGGGACAGGGGGCGCAGGGCAGCCCCAGCATTTT. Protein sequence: CASSLGTGGAGQPQHF.

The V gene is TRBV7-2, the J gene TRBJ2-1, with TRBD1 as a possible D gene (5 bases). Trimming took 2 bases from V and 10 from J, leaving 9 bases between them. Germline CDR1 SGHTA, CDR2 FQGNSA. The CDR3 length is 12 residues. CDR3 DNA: TGTGCCAGCAGCTTAACAGGCCTGGAGCAGTTCTTC. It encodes CASSLTGLEQFF.

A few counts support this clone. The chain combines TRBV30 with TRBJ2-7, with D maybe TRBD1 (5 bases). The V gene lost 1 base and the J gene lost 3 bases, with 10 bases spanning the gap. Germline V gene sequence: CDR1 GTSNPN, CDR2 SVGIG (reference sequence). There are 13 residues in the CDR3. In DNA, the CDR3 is TGTGCCTGGAGTGCCGACAGTTTCTACGAGCAGTACTTC. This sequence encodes CAWSADSFYEQYF.

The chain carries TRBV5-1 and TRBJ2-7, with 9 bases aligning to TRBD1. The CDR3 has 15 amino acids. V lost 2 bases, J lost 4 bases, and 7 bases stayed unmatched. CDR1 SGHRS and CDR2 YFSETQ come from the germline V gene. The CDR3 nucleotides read TGCGCCAGCAGCTTAGGGGGGACAGGGAGTTACGAGCAGTACTTC. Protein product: CASSLGGTGSYEQYF.

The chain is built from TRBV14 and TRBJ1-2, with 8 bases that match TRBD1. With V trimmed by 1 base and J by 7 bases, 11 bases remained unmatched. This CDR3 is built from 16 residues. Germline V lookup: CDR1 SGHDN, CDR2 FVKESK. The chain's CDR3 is CASSQGPRGRVAGYTF. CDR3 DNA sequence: TGTGCCAGCAGCCAAGGACCCAGGGGGCGCGTGGCTGGCTACACCTTC.